The TCR beta chain described here comes from a study of blood T cells in healthy people across ages (dated by TCRdb to between 2015 and 2016). For the study in its entirety: Template switching captured roughly one uniquely barcoded TCR beta cDNA molecule per two T cells in model experiments. Using deep sequencing normalized with unique cDNA molecular identifiers, the study measured how TCR beta repertoire diversity changes with age. Four age groups were formed from the donors: young (average roughly 15 years), middle-aged (approximately 41), aged (around 62) and long-lived (about 75). To avoid experimental bias, donors of different ages were distributed randomly across sequencing lanes. Using the same blood draw, the study looked at two additional independent replicas of 1 million unique cDNA reads for two donors, one aged 18 to 30 and the other aged 80 or older. The full study reports these points: Compared with the aged group, the long-lived group had more naive CD4+ T cells, fewer expanded clones and increased TCR diversity, a pattern suggesting age selection. There was a strong correlation between observed TCR beta diversity and the percentage of naive T cells measured by flow cytometry. Since profiling was done on bulk unsorted PBMCs, naive and antigen-experienced compartments could not be conclusively compared. Estimates of total diversity based on one million sequenced T cells were regarded as lower bounds and as underestimates. Because donor CMV infection status was unknown, age-related changes in expanded clonotypes were potentially confounded. Observed TCR beta diversity per million T cells fell roughly linearly with age, and a significant reduction was already apparent by age roughly 41.

The CDR3 runs 17 amino acids, cysteine and phenylalanine included. Of the read, only the CDR3 DNA is kept; its 51 bases are in frame from base 1. V has 7 bases trimmed and J has 1 base trimmed; junction bases matching no gene number 8. For CDR1 and CDR2, the germline V gene lists LGHNA and YNFKEQ. Comment on this clonotype: Its antigen is not yet known. Per-base quality was not reported, and no clone a single base away is much larger than it.

The roughly 38 donors, aged about 6 to 90 years, were systemically healthy Caucasian individuals from Russia. Each donor gave 8.5 to 10 milliliters of peripheral blood, collected into EDTA-treated Vacutainer tubes. Ficoll-Paque density-gradient centrifugation was used to isolate PBMCs, with at least 7 million obtained per sample. Total RNA, at least 5.5 micrograms per sample, was extracted from PBMCs with Trizol reagent. Naive CD45RAhigh/CD27high T cell percentages were measured by flow cytometry on a PBMC aliquot from every donor. Receptor amplification or capture employed 5' RACE. These reads were obtained on an Illumina HiSeq 2500. A second PCR of roughly 6 to 11 cycles was run with a J-beta primer mix and a sample-barcoded 5' primer. A unique molecular identifier was introduced onto each TCR beta cDNA molecule by a template-switch 5' adaptor carrying 12 random nucleotides. At least 2.5 million CDR3-containing paired-end reads were obtained from each sample. First-strand cDNA synthesis was performed from all RNA using the Mint cDNA synthesis kit, with priming by a TRBC-specific oligonucleotide. All cDNA was treated with uracil-DNA glycosylase and then went through a first 18-cycle PCR with the universal primers M1SS and BC2_uni_R. In the source study's methods: For normalization, 1 million high-quality reads were randomly selected from each sample, with every read carrying a distinct molecular identifier. Instead of being binned into consensus sequences, reads that shared molecular identifiers were thrown out. MiTCR, run with a Q25 quality threshold and the strictest error-elimination algorithm, handled CDR3 identification, clonotype clustering and error correction. A nonparametric unseen species model with Euler transformation was used to estimate lower-bound total TCR beta diversity. TCRdb reworked the public reads: Q25 trimming with fastp, MiXCR clone assembly, productive beta chains retained. Rows matching on CDR3 protein sequence are summarized as one entry with the most common DNA and genes. TCRdb's processing, not the authors', yielded these V and J calls. Counted in this sample were fewer than 950,000 distinct CDR3 sequences; roughly 34% of them appeared once. The ten top clones hold under 15% of the sample.

The sequence was obtained from a man aged 18 to 29 in good health. The sequence joins TRBV4-2 to TRBJ2-6, and 9 bases in between align with TRBD1. Sequenced sample: blood. The CDR3 amino acid sequence is: CASTRTGAVSGANVLTF. The DNA sequence reads TGTGCCAGCACCCGGACAGGGGCGGTGTCTGGGGCCAACGTCCTGACTTTC.